These T cell receptor beta chains were read from a single sample in a study of human T cells and chemical hapten exposure. MiXCR, applied by TCRdb to the RACE reads, yields one record per CDR3 protein. In the table there are 95,000 or so distinct CDR3 sequences, about 10% of which are singletons. The sample was whole blood, taken in connection with sensitization to the hapten diphenylcyclopropenone (DPC). These receptors were obtained from a middle-aged man with alopecia areata. Some clones in this sample may be carry-over from other donors' samples. The CDR3 runs from the conserved cysteine through the conserved F or W. The D gene is left open where the match is weak.

v_gene,d_gene,CDR3aa
TRBV4-2,TRBD1,CASSQGGQGADYGYTF
TRBV20-1,NA,CSARVRGRDYEQYF
TRBV28,NA,CASSFPASFGTEAFF
TRBV6-2/TRBV6-3,NA,CASSGRFQNTEAFF
TRBV6-2/TRBV6-3,TRBD2,CASRYGLAGARADTQYF
TRBV6-1,TRBD2,CASSETAGGRGVNEQFF
TRBV6-2/TRBV6-3,TRBD2,CASSRGTSGSDTQYF
TRBV18,NA,CASSPPTSRGEQYF
TRBV4-3,TRBD1,CASSHTDRDDEQFF
TRBV13,TRBD1,CASSLEGASEAFF
TRBV30,NA,CASAANTEAFF
TRBV5-1,NA,CASSLARTYEQYF
TRBV6-5,TRBD2,CASRREDGELFF
TRBV13,NA,CASSFRDQPQHF
TRBV7-2,NA,CASSSGETQYF
TRBV18,TRBD1,CASSPQETGRGPQHF
TRBV19,NA,CASTIGLSRHGYTF
TRBV9,NA,CASSVGENTEAFF
TRBV10-3,TRBD1,CAIREGQGLIGYTF
TRBV29-1,NA,CSAPDSLNYGYTF
TRBV6-2/TRBV6-3,NA,CASSTQGHEQFF
TRBV27,NA,CASSPLSAGANVLTF
TRBV30,NA,CAWSTEGSSPLHF
TRBV14,NA,CASSPFRTGSTDTQYF
TRBV7-2,NA,CASSLSSLARQFF
TRBV6-5,TRBD2,CASTLAGGSDTQYF
TRBV20-1,NA,CSARTTYEQYF